The present entry profiles one T cell receptor (beta chain) with its context. The V segment lost 0 bases and the J segment 5 bases; nucleotides outside the gene matches: 5. The germline V gene has CDR1 SGDLS and CDR2 YYNGEE. CDR3 length equals 15 residues. This entry belongs to a study of cytomegalovirus exposure and HLA in healthy donors. This PCR relied on a set of 60 Vbeta primers and 13 Jbeta primers. Generated by immunoSEQ multiplex PCR, the TCRdb table keeps only in-frame clones and is missing some. The sample carries more than 95,000 clones, around 63% recorded once. V gene TRBV9 combines with J gene TRBJ2-7, with 10 bases identical to TRBD1. Sequenced sample: PBMCs. This TCR derives from a man under 40 in good health and CMV-seronegative. Here the CDR3 reads CASSVEGQGSNEQYF. The CDR3 DNA is TGTGCCAGCAGCGTAGAGGGACAGGGGTCCAACGAGCAGTACTTC.